These 5 T cell receptor beta chains share one sample of origin, sequenced in a study of blood T cell repertoires in COVID-19. Using immunoSEQ multiplex PCR, the repertoire was profiled, and TCRdb retains in-frame clones only, with some absent. The table includes some 120,000 clones, about 90% detected once. Specimen: peripheral blood. Receptors originate from a middle-aged man with COVID-19, enrolled during active disease.

The chain carries TRBV7-6 and TRBJ2-1; 9 bases fit TRBD2. Germline V gives CDR1 SGHVS, CDR2 FNYEAQ. CDR3 size: 16 residues. V lost 3 bases, J lost 0 bases, and 3 bases stayed unmatched. CDR3: CASSFLAGSSYNEQFF. DNA of the CDR3: TGTGCCAGCAGCTTCCTAGCGGGGAGCTCCTACAATGAGCAGTTCTTC.

This clone was detected only once. The chain uses TRBV19 and TRBJ1-1; tentative D call: TRBD1 (6 bases). From germline, CDR1 is LNHDA and CDR2 SQIVND (reference sequence). Trimming shortened V by 0 bases and J by 5 bases, and 16 bases separated the two germline ends. CDR3 length: 16 residues. The CDR3 DNA is TGTGCCAGTAGTATAGACAGACAGGCCTCGCGGACTGAAGCTTTCTTT. It is translated as CASSIDRQASRTEAFF.

V usage is TRBV6-5 and J usage is TRBJ1-2, with D tentatively TRBD1 (5 bases). Germline loops: CDR1 MNHEY, CDR2 SVGAGI. V shed 5 bases and J shed 6 bases, with 13 bases lying between them. The CDR3 spans 13 residues. The CDR3 DNA reads TGTGCCAGCAGTCCGTCGTGGGGGGATGGCTACACCTTC. It codes for CASSPSWGDGYTF.

V gene TRBV24-1 combines with J gene TRBJ2-6, with D perhaps TRBD1 (6 bases). This CDR3 is 16 amino acids long. Trimming left V 3 bases short and J 4 bases short, with 12 bases between. Looked up from germline, CDR1 is KGHDR and CDR2 is SFDVKD. CDR3 in DNA: TGTGCCACCAGTGATCCGACAGGAGACGGGGCCAACGTCCTGACTTTC. It yields the protein CATSDPTGDGANVLTF.

This chain connects TRBV9 to TRBJ1-4; TRBD1 matches 9 bases. This CDR3 is 16 amino acids long. CDR1 and CDR2 (germline): SGDLS, YYNGEE. V shed 3 bases and J 7 bases; nucleotides not matched to a gene: 10. In nucleotides, the CDR3 is TGTGCCAGCAGCGAAGGGGGGACAGGGTGGAGTGAAAAACTGTTTTTT. This sequence encodes CASSEGGTGWSEKLFF.